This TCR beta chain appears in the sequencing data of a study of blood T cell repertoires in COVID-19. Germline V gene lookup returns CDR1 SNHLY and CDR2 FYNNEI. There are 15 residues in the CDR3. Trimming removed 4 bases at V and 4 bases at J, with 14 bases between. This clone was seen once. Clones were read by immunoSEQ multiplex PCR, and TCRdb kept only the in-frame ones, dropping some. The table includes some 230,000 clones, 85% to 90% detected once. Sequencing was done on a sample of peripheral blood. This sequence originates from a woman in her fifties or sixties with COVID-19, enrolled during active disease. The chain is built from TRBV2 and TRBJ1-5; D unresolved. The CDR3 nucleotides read TGTGCCAGCAGTGGGTCCCTCCAGTGGAATCAGCCCCAGCATTTT. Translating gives CASSGSLQWNQPQHF.